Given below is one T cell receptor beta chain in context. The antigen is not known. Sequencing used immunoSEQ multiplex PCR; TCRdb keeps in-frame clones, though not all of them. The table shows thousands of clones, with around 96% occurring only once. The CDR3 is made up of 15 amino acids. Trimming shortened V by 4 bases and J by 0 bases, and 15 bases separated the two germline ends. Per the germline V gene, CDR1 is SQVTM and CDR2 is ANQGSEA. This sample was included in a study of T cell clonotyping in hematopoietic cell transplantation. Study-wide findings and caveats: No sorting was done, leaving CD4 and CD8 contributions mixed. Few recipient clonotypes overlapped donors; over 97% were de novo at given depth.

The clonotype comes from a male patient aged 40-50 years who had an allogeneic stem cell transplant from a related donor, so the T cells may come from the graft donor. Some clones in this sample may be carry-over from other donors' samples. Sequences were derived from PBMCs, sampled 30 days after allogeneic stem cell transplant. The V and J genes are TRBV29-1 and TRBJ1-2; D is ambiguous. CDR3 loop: CSVAGGILSNYGYTF. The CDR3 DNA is TGCAGCGTTGCGGGAGGGATCCTATCTAACTATGGCTACACCTTC.